One TCR beta chain is described in this entry. Cohorts were assigned according to the clinical history that participants reported. Contact with a PCR-confirmed or clinician-diagnosed COVID-19 case occurred within 2 weeks of entry. The data were obtained in a study of blood T cell repertoires in COVID-19. Study details: Sources were T cells, B-cell-depleted T cells, or PBMCs; the material itself was cDNA or gDNA.

V lost 3 bases, J lost 5 bases, and 4 bases lay in between. The CDR3 is 12 residues long. The germline V gene encodes CDR1 KGHDR and CDR2 SFDVKD. TCRdb's copy holds only in-frame clones and misses some; the assay was immunoSEQ multiplex PCR. This sample has approximately 140,000 clones; around 83% occur once, and the top ten carry roughly 5.5%. The chain is built from TRBV24-1 and TRBJ2-1; the D is unclear. This sequence originates from a woman in her fifties or sixties who had been exposed to COVID-19. Sequenced: PBMCs or T cells enriched from blood (not recorded which). The CDR3 protein is CATSDPNNEQFF. For the CDR3, the DNA is TGTGCCACCAGTGATCCAAACAATGAGCAGTTCTTC.